The sequence of this TCR beta chain was determined in a study of blood T cell repertoires in COVID-19. Study-level information: Samples came from the United States, Italy and Spain, spanning acute and convalescent COVID-19. Nucleic acid was either cDNA or gDNA, and it came from T cells, B-cell-depleted T cells, or PBMCs.

Authors' analysis steps: It was from reference gene primer amplification that nucleated cell counts were estimated. Method: immunoSEQ multiplex PCR; TCRdb's copy keeps in-frame clones and lacks some. The V and J calls and the clone size are those of that table, but D and trimming were determined from the DNA. The sample lists hundreds of thousands of clones; nearly 85% were seen once. CDR1 is SNHLY, CDR2 FYNNEI, per germline. The CDR3 has 17 residues. With V trimmed by 4 bases and J by 2 bases, 6 bases remained unmatched. The sample consisted of peripheral blood. The chain is built from TRBV2 and TRBJ2-5; 14 nucleotides line up with TRBD2. This sequence originates from a human donor in a cohort sampled during active COVID-19. The CDR3 loop is CASSGLAGGLPQETQYF. CDR3 bases: TGTGCCAGCAGTGGACTAGCGGGGGGGTTACCGCAAGAGACCCAGTACTTC.